This T cell receptor (beta chain) came from a study of blood T cell repertoires in COVID-19. For the study at large: Sources were T cells, B-cell-depleted T cells, or PBMCs; the material itself was cDNA or gDNA.

In the original processing: Estimates of nucleated cell counts were drawn from the amplification of reference gene primers. Method: immunoSEQ multiplex PCR; TCRdb's copy keeps in-frame clones and lacks some. V and J calls and clone size are copied from that table; D and trimming were computed from the DNA. The sample holds hundreds of thousands of clones, around 86% seen once. This clone has just one count. Participants came from under 30 US areas, aged roughly 18 to 90 years. Categorization into cohorts depended on clinical history that participants reported. This CDR3 has 15 residues. Trimming took 1 base from V and 4 from J; bases not matched to a gene: 2. Germline assignment: CDR1 SGHTA and CDR2 FQGNSA.

The TCR sequence derives from a middle-aged woman with acute COVID-19. Sequenced sample: PBMCs or T cells enriched from blood (not recorded which). The chain uses TRBV7-2 and TRBJ2-2, with 8 positions matching TRBD2. CDR3 nucleotide sequence: TGTGCCAGCAGCTTAGGCGGGAGGCCCACCGGGGAGCTGTTTTTT. It translates to CASSLGGRPTGELFF. Full variable domain (outside the CDR3, taken from reference TRBV7-2 and TRBJ2-2): GAGVSQSPSNKVTEKGKDVELRCDPISGHTALYWYRQSLGQGLEFLIYFQGNSAPDKSGLPSDRFSAERTGGSVSTLTIQRTQQEDSAVYLCASSLGGRPTGELFFGEGSRLTVL.